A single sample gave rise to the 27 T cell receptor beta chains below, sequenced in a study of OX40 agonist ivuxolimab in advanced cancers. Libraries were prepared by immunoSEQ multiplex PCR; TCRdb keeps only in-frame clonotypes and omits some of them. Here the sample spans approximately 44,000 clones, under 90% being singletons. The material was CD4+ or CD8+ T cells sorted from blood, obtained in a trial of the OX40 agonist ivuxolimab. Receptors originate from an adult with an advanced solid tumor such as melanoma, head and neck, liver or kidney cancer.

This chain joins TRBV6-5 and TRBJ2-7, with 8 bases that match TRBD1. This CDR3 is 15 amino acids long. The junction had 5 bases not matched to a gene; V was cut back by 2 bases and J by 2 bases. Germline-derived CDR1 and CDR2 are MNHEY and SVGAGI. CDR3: CASSYATGETYEQYF. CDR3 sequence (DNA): TGTGCCAGCAGTTACGCGACAGGGGAGACCTACGAGCAGTACTTC.

The CDR3 spells CAISESGGAGETQYF. The DNA of the CDR3 is TGTGCCATCAGTGAGTCGGGAGGAGCGGGAGAGACCCAGTACTTC. This chain uses TRBV10-3 with TRBJ2-5; D might be TRBD2 (6 bases). V lost 0 bases and J 4 bases, leaving 12 bases between the germline ends. Germline V lookup: CDR1 ENHRY, CDR2 SYGVKD. The CDR3 is made up of 15 amino acids.

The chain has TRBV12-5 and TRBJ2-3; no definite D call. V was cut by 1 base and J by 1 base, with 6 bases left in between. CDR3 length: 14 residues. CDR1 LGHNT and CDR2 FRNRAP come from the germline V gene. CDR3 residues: CASGLGLRTDTQYF. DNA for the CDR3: TGTGCTAGTGGTTTGGGCCTACGCACAGATACGCAGTATTTT. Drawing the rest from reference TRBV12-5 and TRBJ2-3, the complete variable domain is DARVTQTPRHKVTEMGQEVTMRCQPILGHNTVFWYRQTMMQGLELLAYFRNRAPLDDSGMPKDRFSAEMPDATLATLKIQPSEPRDSAVYFCASGLGLRTDTQYFGPGTRLTVL.

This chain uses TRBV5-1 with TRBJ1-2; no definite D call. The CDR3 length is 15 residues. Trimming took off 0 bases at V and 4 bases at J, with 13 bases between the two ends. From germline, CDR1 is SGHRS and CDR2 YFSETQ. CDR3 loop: CASSLGLAWGYGYTF. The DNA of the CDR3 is TGCGCCAGCAGCTTGGGGCTCGCCTGGGGCTATGGCTACACCTTC.

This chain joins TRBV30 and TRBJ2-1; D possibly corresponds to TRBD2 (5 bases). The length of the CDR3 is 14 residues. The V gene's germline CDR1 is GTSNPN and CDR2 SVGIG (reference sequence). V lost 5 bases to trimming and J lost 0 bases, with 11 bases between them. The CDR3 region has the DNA TGTGCCTGGGACTCCGGGGTCTCCTACAATGAGCAGTTCTTC. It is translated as CAWDSGVSYNEQFF. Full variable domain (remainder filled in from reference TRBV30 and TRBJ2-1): SQTIHQWPATLVQPVGSPLSLECTVEGTSNPNLYWYRQAAGRGLQLLFYSVGIGQISSEVPQNLSASRPQDRQFILSSKKLLLSDSGFYLCAWDSGVSYNEQFFGPGTRLTVL.

The CDR3 loop is CASSISGMNTEAFF. The CDR3 region has the DNA TGTGCCAGTAGTATTTCAGGGATGAACACTGAAGCTTTCTTT. The chain carries TRBV19 and TRBJ1-1; possibly TRBD1 for D (5 bases). Germline loops: CDR1 LNHDA, CDR2 SQIVND (reference sequence). This CDR3 contains 14 residues. V was shortened by 3 bases and J by 0 bases, with 8 bases between the two germline ends.

This chain's CDR3 is CASSMKVNTEAFF. The CDR3 DNA reads as TGTGCCAGTAGTATGAAAGTGAACACTGAAGCTTTCTTT. This chain connects TRBV19 to TRBJ1-1; no definite D call. The CDR3 is 13 residues long. In germline, CDR1 is LNHDA, CDR2 SQIVND (reference sequence). V was pared by 3 bases and J by 0 bases, with 5 bases between.

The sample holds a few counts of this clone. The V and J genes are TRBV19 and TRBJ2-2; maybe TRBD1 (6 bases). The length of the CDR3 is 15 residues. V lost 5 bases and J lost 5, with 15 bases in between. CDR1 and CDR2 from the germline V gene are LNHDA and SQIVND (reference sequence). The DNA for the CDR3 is TGTGCCAGTAGTGTGAACAGGGTCAGGACCGGGGAGCTGTTTTTT. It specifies CASSVNRVRTGELFF.

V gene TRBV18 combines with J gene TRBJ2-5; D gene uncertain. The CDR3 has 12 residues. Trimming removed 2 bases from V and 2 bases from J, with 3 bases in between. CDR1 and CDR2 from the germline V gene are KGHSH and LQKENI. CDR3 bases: TGTGCCAGCTCACCAGAACAAGAGACCCAGTACTTC. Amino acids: CASSPEQETQYF.

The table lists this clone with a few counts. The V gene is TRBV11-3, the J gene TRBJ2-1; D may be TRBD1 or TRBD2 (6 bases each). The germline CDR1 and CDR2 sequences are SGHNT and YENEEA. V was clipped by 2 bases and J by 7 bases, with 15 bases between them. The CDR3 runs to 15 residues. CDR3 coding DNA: TGTGCCAGCAGCTTATCGGACGGAGGGGGGAATGAGCAGTTCTTC. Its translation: CASSLSDGGGNEQFF.

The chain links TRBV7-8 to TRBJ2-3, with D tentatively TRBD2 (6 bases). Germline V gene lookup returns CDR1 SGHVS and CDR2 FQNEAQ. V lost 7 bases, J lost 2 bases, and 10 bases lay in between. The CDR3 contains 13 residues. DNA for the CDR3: TGTGCCAGCACGGGACTTTACACAGATACGCAGTATTTT. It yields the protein CASTGLYTDTQYF.

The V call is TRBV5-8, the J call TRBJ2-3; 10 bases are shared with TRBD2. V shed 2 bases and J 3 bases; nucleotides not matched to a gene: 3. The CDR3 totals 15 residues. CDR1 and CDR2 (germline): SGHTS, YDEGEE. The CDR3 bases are TGTGCCAGCAGCTTAAGAGCGGGAGGGACAGATACGCAGTATTTT. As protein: CASSLRAGGTDTQYF.

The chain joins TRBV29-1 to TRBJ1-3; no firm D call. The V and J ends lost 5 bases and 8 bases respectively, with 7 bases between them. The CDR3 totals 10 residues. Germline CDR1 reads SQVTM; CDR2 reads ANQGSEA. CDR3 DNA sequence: TGCAGCGTTCGGTCAGACACCATATATTTT. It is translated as CSVRSDTIYF.

The CDR3 reads CASSAHPSGLTGELFF. The CDR3, as DNA: TGTGCCAGCAGCGCCCATCCTAGCGGTCTGACGGGGGAGCTGTTTTTT. The chain is built from TRBV9 and TRBJ2-2, with 7 bases identical to TRBD2. With 3 bases clipped from V and 8 bases from J, the junction kept 13 bases outside the gene matches. The germline V gene has CDR1 SGDLS and CDR2 YYNGEE. This CDR3 is 16 amino acids long.

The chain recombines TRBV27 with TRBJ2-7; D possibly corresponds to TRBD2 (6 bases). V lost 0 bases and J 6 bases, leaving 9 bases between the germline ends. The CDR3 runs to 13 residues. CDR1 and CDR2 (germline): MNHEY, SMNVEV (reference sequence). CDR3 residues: CASSLSGGGEQYF. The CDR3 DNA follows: TGTGCCAGCAGTTTATCCGGGGGAGGCGAGCAGTACTTC.

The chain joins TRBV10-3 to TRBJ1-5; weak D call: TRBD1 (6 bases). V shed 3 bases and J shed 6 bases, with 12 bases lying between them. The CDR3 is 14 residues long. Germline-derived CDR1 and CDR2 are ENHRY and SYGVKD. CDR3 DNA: TGTGCCATCAGTGACCCCAGGGGAGGTCAGCCCCAGCATTTT. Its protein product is CAISDPRGGQPQHF.

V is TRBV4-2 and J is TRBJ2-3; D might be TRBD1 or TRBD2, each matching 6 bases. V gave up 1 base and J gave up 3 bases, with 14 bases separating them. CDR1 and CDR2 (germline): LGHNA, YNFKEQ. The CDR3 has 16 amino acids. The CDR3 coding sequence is TGTGCCAGCAGCCAAGTAGGGGGGAGCACTACAGATACGCAGTATTTT. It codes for CASSQVGGSTTDTQYF.

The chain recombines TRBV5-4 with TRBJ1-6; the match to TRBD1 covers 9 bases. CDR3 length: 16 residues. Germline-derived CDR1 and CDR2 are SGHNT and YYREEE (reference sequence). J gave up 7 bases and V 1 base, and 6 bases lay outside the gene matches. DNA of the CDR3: TGTGCCAGCAGCTTGCCGGGACAGGGCCCCAATTCACCCCTCCACTTT. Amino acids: CASSLPGQGPNSPLHF.

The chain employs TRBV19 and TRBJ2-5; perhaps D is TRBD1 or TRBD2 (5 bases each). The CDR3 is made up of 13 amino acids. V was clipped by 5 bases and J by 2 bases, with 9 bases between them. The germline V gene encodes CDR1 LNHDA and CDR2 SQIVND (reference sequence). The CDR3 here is CASSPGQQETQYF. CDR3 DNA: TGTGCCAGTAGTCCGGGGCAGCAAGAGACCCAGTACTTC.

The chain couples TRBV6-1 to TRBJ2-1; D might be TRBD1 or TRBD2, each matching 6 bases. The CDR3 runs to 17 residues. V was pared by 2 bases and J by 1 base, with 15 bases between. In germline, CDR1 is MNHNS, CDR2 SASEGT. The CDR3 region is CASSEWSGARSYNEQFF. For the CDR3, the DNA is TGTGCCAGCAGTGAATGGTCGGGGGCTAGGTCCTACAATGAGCAGTTCTTC.

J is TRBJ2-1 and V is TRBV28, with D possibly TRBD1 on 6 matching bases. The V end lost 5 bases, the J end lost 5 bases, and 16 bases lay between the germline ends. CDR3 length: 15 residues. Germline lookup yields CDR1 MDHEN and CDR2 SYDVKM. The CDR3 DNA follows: TGTGCCAGCAGTAACCCAGGGGATGCACACAATGAGCAGTTCTTC. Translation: CASSNPGDAHNEQFF.

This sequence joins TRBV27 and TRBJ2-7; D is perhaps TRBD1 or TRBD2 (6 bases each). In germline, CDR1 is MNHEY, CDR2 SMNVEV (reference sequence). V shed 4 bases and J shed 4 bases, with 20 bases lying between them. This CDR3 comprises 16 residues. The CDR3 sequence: CASSYGTGGSSYEQYF. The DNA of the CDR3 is TGTGCCAGCAGTTATGGGACTGGGGGCTCCTCGTACGAGCAGTACTTC.

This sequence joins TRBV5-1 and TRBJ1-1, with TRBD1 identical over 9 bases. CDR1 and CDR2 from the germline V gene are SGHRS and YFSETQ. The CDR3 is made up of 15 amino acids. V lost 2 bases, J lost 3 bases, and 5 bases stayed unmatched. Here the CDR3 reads CASSFGQGRDTEAFF. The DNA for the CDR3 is TGCGCCAGCAGCTTCGGACAGGGGAGGGACACTGAAGCTTTCTTT.

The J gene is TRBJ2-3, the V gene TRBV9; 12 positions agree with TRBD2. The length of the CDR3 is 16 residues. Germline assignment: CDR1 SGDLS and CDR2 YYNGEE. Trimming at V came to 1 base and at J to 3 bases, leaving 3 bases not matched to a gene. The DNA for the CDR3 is TGTGCCAGCAGCGTACGACTAGCGGGAGTAACAGATACGCAGTATTTT. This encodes CASSVRLAGVTDTQYF.

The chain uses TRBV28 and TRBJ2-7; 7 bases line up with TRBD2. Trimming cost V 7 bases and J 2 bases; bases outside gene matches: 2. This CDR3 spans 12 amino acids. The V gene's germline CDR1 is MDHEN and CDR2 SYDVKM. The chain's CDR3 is CASTGRPYEQYF. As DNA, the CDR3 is TGTGCCAGCACCGGGAGGCCCTACGAGCAGTACTTC.

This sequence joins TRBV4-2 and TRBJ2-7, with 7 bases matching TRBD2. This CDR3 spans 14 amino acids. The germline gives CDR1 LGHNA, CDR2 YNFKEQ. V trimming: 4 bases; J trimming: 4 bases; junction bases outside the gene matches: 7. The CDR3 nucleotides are TGTGCCAGCAGCCGGGACTATTCTAGTTACGAGCAGTACTTC. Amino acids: CASSRDYSSYEQYF.

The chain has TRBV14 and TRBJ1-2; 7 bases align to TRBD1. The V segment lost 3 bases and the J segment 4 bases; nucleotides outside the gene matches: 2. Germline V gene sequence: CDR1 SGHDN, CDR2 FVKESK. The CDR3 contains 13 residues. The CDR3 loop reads CASSQTGTYGYTF. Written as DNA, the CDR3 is TGTGCCAGCAGCCAGACAGGGACCTATGGCTACACCTTC.